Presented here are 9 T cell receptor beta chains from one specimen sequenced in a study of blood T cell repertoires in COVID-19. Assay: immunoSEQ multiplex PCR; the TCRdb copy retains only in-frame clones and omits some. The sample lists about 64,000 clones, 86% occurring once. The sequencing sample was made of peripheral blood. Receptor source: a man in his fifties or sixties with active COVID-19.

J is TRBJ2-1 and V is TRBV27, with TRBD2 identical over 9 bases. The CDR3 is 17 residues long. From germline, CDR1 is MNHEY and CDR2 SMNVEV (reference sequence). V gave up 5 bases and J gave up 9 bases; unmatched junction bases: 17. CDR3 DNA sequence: TGTGCCAGCAGTCTCAGCCCGGCGGGAGGGCCCAATAGTGAGCAGTTCTTC. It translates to CASSLSPAGGPNSEQFF.

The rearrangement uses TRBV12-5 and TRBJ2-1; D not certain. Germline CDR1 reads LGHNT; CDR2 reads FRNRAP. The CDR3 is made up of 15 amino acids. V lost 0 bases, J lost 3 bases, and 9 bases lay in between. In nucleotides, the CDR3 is TGTGCTAGTGGTTTGGTACCACGACTCTACAATGAGCAGTTCTTC. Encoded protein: CASGLVPRLYNEQFF. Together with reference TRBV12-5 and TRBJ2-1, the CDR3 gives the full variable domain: DARVTQTPRHKVTEMGQEVTMRCQPILGHNTVFWYRQTMMQGLELLAYFRNRAPLDDSGMPKDRFSAEMPDATLATLKIQPSEPRDSAVYFCASGLVPRLYNEQFFGPGTRLTVL.

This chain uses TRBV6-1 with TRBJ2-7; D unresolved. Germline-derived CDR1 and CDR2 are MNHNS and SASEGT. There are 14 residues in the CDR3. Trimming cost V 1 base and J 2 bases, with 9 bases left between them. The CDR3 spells CASSEDSPPYEQYF. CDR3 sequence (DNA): TGTGCCAGCAGTGAAGACTCTCCTCCCTACGAGCAGTACTTC.

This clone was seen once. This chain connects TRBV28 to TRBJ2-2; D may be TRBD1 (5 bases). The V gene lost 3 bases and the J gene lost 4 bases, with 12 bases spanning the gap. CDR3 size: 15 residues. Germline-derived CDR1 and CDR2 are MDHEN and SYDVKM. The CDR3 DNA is TGTGCCAGCAGTTTCTCAGGGTGGGCCACCGGGGAGCTGTTTTTT. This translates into CASSFSGWATGELFF.

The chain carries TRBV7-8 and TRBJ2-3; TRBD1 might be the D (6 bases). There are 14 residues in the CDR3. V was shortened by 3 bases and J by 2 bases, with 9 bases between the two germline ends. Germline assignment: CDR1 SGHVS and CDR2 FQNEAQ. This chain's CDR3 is CASSLGADTDTQYF. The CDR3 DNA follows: TGTGCCAGCAGCTTGGGGGCTGACACAGATACGCAGTATTTT.

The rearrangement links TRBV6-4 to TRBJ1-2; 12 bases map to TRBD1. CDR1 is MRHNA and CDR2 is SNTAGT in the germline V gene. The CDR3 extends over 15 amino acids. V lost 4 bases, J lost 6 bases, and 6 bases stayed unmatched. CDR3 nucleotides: TGTGCCAGCAGTGCCGGGACAGGGGGCTCCGATGGCTACACCTTC. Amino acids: CASSAGTGGSDGYTF.

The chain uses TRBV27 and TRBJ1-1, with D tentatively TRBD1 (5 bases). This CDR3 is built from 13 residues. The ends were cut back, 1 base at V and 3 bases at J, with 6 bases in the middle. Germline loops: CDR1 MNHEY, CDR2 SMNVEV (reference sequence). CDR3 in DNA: TGTGCCAGCAGTTTATGGGGGGACACTGAAGCTTTCTTT. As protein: CASSLWGDTEAFF.

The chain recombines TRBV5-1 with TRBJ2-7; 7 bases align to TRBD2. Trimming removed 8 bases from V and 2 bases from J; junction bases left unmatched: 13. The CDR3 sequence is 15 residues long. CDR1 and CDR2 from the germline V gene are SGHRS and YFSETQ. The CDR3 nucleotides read TGCGCCAGTGATAAGGGAGGGGCAGCCCCCTACGAGCAGTACTTC. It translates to CASDKGGAAPYEQYF.

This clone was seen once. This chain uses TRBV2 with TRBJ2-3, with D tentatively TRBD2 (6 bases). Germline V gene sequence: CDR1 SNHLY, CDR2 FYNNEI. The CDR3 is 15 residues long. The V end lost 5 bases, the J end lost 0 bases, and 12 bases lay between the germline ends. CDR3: CASSSSGTSTDTQYF. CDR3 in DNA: TGTGCCAGCAGTTCATCCGGGACTAGCACAGATACGCAGTATTTT.